The next 30 T cell receptor beta chains were all read from a single sample in a study of sequential checkpoint blockade in melanoma. TCRdb's copy holds only in-frame clones and misses some; the assay was immunoSEQ multiplex PCR. The sample yields over 15,000 clones, roughly 70% seen once. Treatment in this sample: randomized to nivolumab then ipilimumab (arm A) or the reverse (arm B). This sample comprised CD8+ T cells sorted from blood (inferred from file names), obtained from a patient given nivolumab and ipilimumab in sequence. The receptor source for this set is a human donor with melanoma.

This sequence joins TRBV21-1 and TRBJ2-1; TRBD2 reflects the table's D call only, with no check against the DNA. TRBV21-1 is assigned pseudogene status. The CDR3 is 12 amino acids. The CDR3 is CASSRRGIEQFF. The CDR3 DNA reads TGTGCCAGCAGCCGAAGAGGGATCGAGCAGTTCTTC.

V is TRBV6-1 and J is TRBJ1-6; D is uncertain. V lost 5 bases and J 6 bases, leaving 8 bases between the germline ends. CDR1 MNHNS and CDR2 SASEGT come from the germline V gene. The CDR3 contains 13 residues. The CDR3 nucleotides read TGTGCCAGCAGTCTTACCGGTAATTCACCCCTCCACTTT. Protein product: CASSLTGNSPLHF.

Here the CDR3 DNA reads TGTGCCAGCAGTGAATATGGCGGGAGCCGGTATGAGCAGTTCTTC. Residues: CASSEYGGSRYEQFF. The chain combines TRBV25-1 with TRBJ2-1, with 7 bases aligning to TRBD2. CDR3 size: 15 residues. Germline lookup yields CDR1 MGHDK and CDR2 SYGVNS. V shed 0 bases and J 8 bases; nucleotides not matched to a gene: 7. The full variable domain, in which reference TRBV25-1 and TRBJ2-1 provide the parts outside the CDR3, is EADIYQTPRYLVIGTGKKITLECSQTMGHDKMYWYQQDPGMELHLIHYSYGVNSTEKGDLSSESTVSRIRTEHFPLTLESARPSHTSQYLCASSEYGGSRYEQFFGPGTRLTVL.

This clone was seen a handful of times. This chain joins TRBV30 and TRBJ2-5; 10 positions match TRBD1. The V gene end was trimmed by 2 bases and the J gene end by 2 bases; junction bases not matched to a gene: 23. This CDR3 is built from 21 residues. Germline CDR1 and CDR2: GTSNPN and SVGIG (reference sequence). The DNA of the CDR3 is TGTGCCTGGAGTCCCCCCCCGGGACAGGGGATAATGAGGACGGAGCAAGAGACCCAGTACTTC. Its protein product is CAWSPPPGQGIMRTEQETQYF.

The J gene is TRBJ1-4, the V gene TRBV6-5; the match to TRBD1 covers 9 bases. After removal of 7 bases from V and 8 bases from J, the junction contained 11 bases not matched to a gene. CDR3 length equals 15 residues. Germline assignment: CDR1 MNHEY and CDR2 SVGAGI. Here the CDR3 DNA reads TGTGCCAGCAAAATACAGGGGGCAGTGGGAGAAAAACTGTTTTTT. Translated: CASKIQGAVGEKLFF.

The chain has TRBV11-2 and TRBJ1-1; 7 bases agree with TRBD1. Germline CDR1 SGHAT, CDR2 FQNNGV. The CDR3 spans 17 residues. Trimming at V came to 5 bases and at J to 0 bases, leaving 12 bases not matched to a gene. For the CDR3, the DNA is TGTGCCAGCAGCCATTTCACCGGGACAGATATGAACACTGAAGCTTTCTTT. Protein: CASSHFTGTDMNTEAFF.

The chain uses TRBV4-2 and TRBJ2-3; 8 bases match TRBD2. The CDR3 length is 16 residues. Germline V gene data show CDR1 as LGHNA and CDR2 as YNFKEQ. V lost 4 bases, J lost 1 base, and 7 bases stayed unmatched. CDR3 sequence reads: CASSPGDGGGTDTQYF. The DNA of the CDR3 is TGTGCCAGCAGCCCGGGGGACGGGGGGGGCACAGATACGCAGTATTTT.

The V gene is TRBV5-5, the J gene TRBJ2-7; D is undetermined. Per the germline V gene, CDR1 is SGHKS and CDR2 is YYEKEE (reference sequence). CDR3 length: 15 residues. Trimming shortened V by 4 bases and J by 1 base, and 15 bases separated the two germline ends. The CDR3 DNA sequence: TGTGCCAGCAGCCAAGATCATGGGCAGTCCTACGAGCAGTACTTC. Protein product: CASSQDHGQSYEQYF.

This chain connects TRBV7-5 to TRBJ2-7; the table names TRBD2, a call not compared with the DNA. TRBV7-5 is given as a pseudogene. CDR3 length: 20 amino acids. CDR3 coding DNA: TGTGCCAGATGTTTGAGGAGGACTAGCGGGAGGGTTATTAGGTCCTACGAGCAGTACTTC. As protein: CARCLRRTSGRVIRSYEQYF.

This clone was seen a handful of times. The chain links TRBV5-6 to TRBJ2-7, with D perhaps matching TRBD2 (5 bases). This CDR3 spans 12 amino acids. Between the trimmed V and J ends, which lost 2 bases and 9 bases, there was a span of 12 bases. Germline CDR1 is SGHDT and CDR2 is YYEEEE. The CDR3 is CASSLGGTWQYF. The CDR3 DNA reads as TGTGCCAGCAGCTTAGGAGGTACATGGCAGTACTTC.

The gene calls are TRBV4-3 and TRBJ2-6, with 8 bases fitting TRBD2. The CDR3 sequence is 18 residues long. CDR1 is LGHNA and CDR2 is YSLEER in the germline V gene. Trimming took 0 bases from V and 0 from J; bases not matched to a gene: 4. CDR3 residues: CASSQEGREDSGANVLTF. For the CDR3, the DNA is TGCGCCAGCAGCCAAGAAGGGCGGGAGGACTCTGGGGCCAACGTCCTGACTTTC.

The rearrangement links TRBV11-2 to TRBJ2-7; a possible D gene is TRBD1 (5 bases). This CDR3 spans 14 amino acids. Germline V gene data show CDR1 as SGHAT and CDR2 as FQNNGV. With 5 bases removed from V and 3 bases from J, the gap between germline ends came to 14 bases. This CDR3 reads CASSQSQGDYEQYF. CDR3 DNA sequence: TGTGCCAGCAGCCAAAGCCAAGGGGACTACGAGCAGTACTTC.

The rearrangement uses TRBV2 and TRBJ2-3; 12 bases line up with TRBD2. The germline CDR1 and CDR2 sequences are SNHLY and FYNNEI. The ends lost 4 bases at V and 4 bases at J; junction bases unmatched: 6. There are 16 residues in the CDR3. The CDR3: CASSASGGARADTQYF. The CDR3 DNA sequence: TGTGCCAGCAGTGCTAGCGGGGGGGCTCGGGCAGATACGCAGTATTTT.

The rearrangement joins TRBV7-9 to TRBJ2-5; 8 positions agree with TRBD2. With 6 bases clipped from V and 0 bases from J, the junction kept 15 bases outside the gene matches. The CDR3 is 18 residues long. Germline assignment: CDR1 SEHNR and CDR2 FQNEAQ (reference sequence). CDR3 region: CASSISSAGSGNQETQYF. CDR3 in DNA: TGTGCCAGCAGTATCTCGTCGGCGGGTAGCGGGAACCAAGAGACCCAGTACTTC.

With respect to this clone: The same CDR3 arises from other DNA sequences in this sample as well. The V call is TRBV27, the J call TRBJ2-7, with TRBD1 matching over 10 bases. V lost 6 bases to trimming and J lost 2 bases; unmatched junction nucleotides: 4. This CDR3 is 14 amino acids long. Germline CDR1 and CDR2: MNHEY and SMNVEV (reference sequence). CDR3 DNA: TGTGCCAGCAGCCTCGGACAGGGGGCCTACGAGCAGTACTTC. Its protein is CASSLGQGAYEQYF.

The J gene is TRBJ2-1, the V gene TRBV6-5; 7 bases agree with TRBD2. From germline, CDR1 is MNHEY and CDR2 SVGAGI. This CDR3 has 15 residues. V gave up 2 bases and J gave up 6 bases; unmatched junction bases: 7. For the CDR3, the DNA is TGTGCCAGCAGTTACGGGGCGGGAGTAGGCAATGAGCAGTTCTTC. Translated, it gives CASSYGAGVGNEQFF.

The rearrangement joins TRBV27 to TRBJ2-2, with a tentative D call TRBD1 (5 bases). The CDR3 covers 16 residues. V lost 4 bases and J lost 2, with 14 bases in between. Germline CDR1 reads MNHEY; CDR2 reads SMNVEV (reference sequence). The CDR3 loop is CASSSQGWTNTGELFF. CDR3 coding DNA: TGTGCCAGCAGTTCCCAGGGTTGGACCAACACCGGGGAGCTGTTTTTT.

The chain couples TRBV6-5 to TRBJ2-3, with a tentative D call TRBD1 (5 bases). From germline, CDR1 is MNHEY and CDR2 SVGAGI. V shed 5 bases and J shed 6 bases, with 18 bases lying between them. This CDR3 spans 15 amino acids. The CDR3 DNA sequence: TGTGCCAGCAGTCCTTTGGGGCTTCCCGCGGATACGCAGTATTTT. It yields the protein CASSPLGLPADTQYF.

This rearrangement joins TRBV5-1 to TRBJ1-1; a possible D gene is TRBD1 (5 bases). The CDR3 spans 15 residues. Trimming took 2 bases from V and 1 from J, leaving 12 bases between them. Per germline, CDR1 SGHRS and CDR2 YFSETQ. The CDR3 protein is CASSFWGGENTEAFF. DNA for the CDR3: TGCGCCAGCAGCTTTTGGGGGGGGGAGAACACTGAAGCTTTCTTT. Supplemented by reference TRBV5-1 and TRBJ1-1, the full variable domain reads KAGVTQTPRYLIKTRGQQVTLSCSPISGHRSVSWYQQTPGQGLQFLFEYFSETQRNKGNFPGRFSGRQFSNSRSEMNVSTLELGDSALYLCASSFWGGENTEAFFGQGTRLTVV.

The V call is TRBV11-1, the J call TRBJ1-1; D is unclear. CDR1 SGHAT and CDR2 FQDESV come from the germline V gene (reference sequence). Trimming removed 2 bases at V and 1 base at J, with 11 bases between. The CDR3 loop spans 15 amino acids. In nucleotides, the CDR3 is TGTGCCAGCAGCTTATACGCCTTAGCGAACACTGAAGCTTTCTTT. Residues: CASSLYALANTEAFF.

The chain employs TRBV7-9 and TRBJ2-2, with unresolved D. The CDR3 contains 14 residues. Germline V gene data show CDR1 as SEHNR and CDR2 as FQNEAQ (reference sequence). V lost 5 bases, J lost 4 bases, and 11 bases lay in between. The CDR3 loop reads CASSEAKATGELFF. The CDR3 DNA is TGTGCCAGCAGCGAGGCGAAGGCCACCGGGGAGCTGTTTTTT.

This sequence joins TRBV6-6 and TRBJ2-2; D gene uncertain. With 7 bases removed from V and 6 bases from J, the gap between germline ends came to 12 bases. Germline V gives CDR1 MNHNY, CDR2 SVGAGI (reference sequence). The CDR3 totals 13 residues. The CDR3 here is CASTITRAGELFF. For the CDR3, the DNA is TGTGCCAGCACTATTACGCGCGCCGGGGAGCTGTTTTTT.

The chain links TRBV11-2 to TRBJ1-2; 7 positions agree with TRBD1. The germline V gene has CDR1 SGHAT and CDR2 FQNNGV. The ends lost 0 bases at V and 7 bases at J; junction bases unmatched: 5. The CDR3 is 14 amino acids. The CDR3 reads CASSLEGTVAGYTF. For the CDR3, the DNA is TGTGCCAGCAGCTTAGAGGGGACAGTTGCTGGCTACACCTTC.

In its sample, this clone is medium-sized. V and J are TRBV7-9 and TRBJ2-4; D call uncertain. The CDR3 is 14 residues long. Trimming cost V 1 base and J 2 bases, with 6 bases left between them. CDR1 is SEHNR, CDR2 FQNEAQ, per germline (reference sequence). CDR3 DNA sequence: TGTGCCAGCAGCTTAGTGGAGTCCAAAAACATTCAGTACTTC. This encodes CASSLVESKNIQYF.

V usage is TRBV6-5 and J usage is TRBJ2-1, with D possibly being TRBD2 (6 bases). Germline V gene sequence: CDR1 MNHEY, CDR2 SVGAGI. Trimming pared 7 bases from V and 6 bases from J, leaving 16 bases between. The CDR3 extends over 14 amino acids. The CDR3 DNA is TGTGCCAGCACCCCGGGGCGGCGGGGCAATGAGCAGTTCTTC. Residues: CASTPGRRGNEQFF.

The chain couples TRBV5-8 to TRBJ1-1; D perhaps matches TRBD1 (5 bases). CDR3 length: 14 residues. Germline CDR1 reads SGHTS; CDR2 reads YDEGEE. With 4 bases removed from V and 5 bases from J, the gap between germline ends came to 15 bases. The CDR3 sequence is CASSGAGGVTEAFF. Here the CDR3 DNA reads TGTGCCAGCAGCGGGGCCGGGGGAGTAACTGAAGCTTTCTTT.

The V and J genes are TRBV27 and TRBJ1-2; TRBD1 matches 8 bases. V trimming: 5 bases; J trimming: 8 bases; junction bases outside the gene matches: 7. The germline V gene encodes CDR1 MNHEY and CDR2 SMNVEV (reference sequence). This CDR3 comprises 13 residues. This CDR3 is CASSLSGTGGYTF. The CDR3 region has the DNA TGTGCCAGCAGTCTCTCCGGGACAGGAGGCTACACCTTC.

The chain links TRBV4-1 to TRBJ1-1, with 7 bases matching TRBD1. V gave up 3 bases and J gave up 4 bases; unmatched junction bases: 5. This CDR3 region has 14 residues. Germline CDR1 MGHRA, CDR2 YSYEKL. The CDR3 loop reads CASSHLTGFTEAFF. The CDR3 DNA sequence: TGCGCCAGCAGCCACCTGACAGGGTTCACTGAAGCTTTCTTT.

The chain employs TRBV4-3 and TRBJ1-6, with no clear D. The germline V and J ends were trimmed by 0 bases and 9 bases, with 9 bases remaining between them. Germline lookup yields CDR1 LGHNA and CDR2 YSLEER. The CDR3 totals 14 residues. DNA of the CDR3: TGCGCCAGCAGCCAAGATGAAGAGATTTCACCCCTCCACTTT. This encodes CASSQDEEISPLHF.

The chain joins TRBV4-3 to TRBJ1-1, with a possible D match to TRBD1 (5 bases). The CDR3 contains 14 residues. Germline V gives CDR1 LGHNA, CDR2 YSLEER. V lost 4 bases and J 5 bases, leaving 14 bases between the germline ends. CDR3 amino acids: CASSPQVMGTEAFF. The CDR3 region has the DNA TGCGCCAGCAGCCCACAGGTGATGGGAACTGAAGCTTTCTTT.